Presented here are 27 T cell receptor beta chains from one specimen sequenced in a study of Graves' ophthalmopathy and Graves' hyperthyroidism. Researchers took RNA transcripts and amplified TCR beta CDR3 regions from them. HTBI-primed RT-PCR formed the first round, and a multiplex PCR formed the second. TCRdb processed the multiplex PCR reads anew with MiXCR; each CDR3 protein has one entry. There are 600,000 to 950,000 distinct CDR3 sequences in the sample; approximately 40% occur only once, and approximately 43% lies in the top ten. Source material: peripheral blood. The receptors derive from an adult man with Graves' ophthalmopathy.

This clonotype appeared many times. This chain links TRBV29-1 with TRBJ2-7, with 12 bases matching TRBD1. This CDR3 spans 13 amino acids. J was trimmed by 4 bases and V by 7 bases; bases with no gene match: 5. CDR1 and CDR2 from the germline V gene are SQVTM and ANQGSEA. The CDR3 is CSAGTGGLYEQYF. As DNA, the CDR3 is TGCAGCGCCGGGACAGGGGGCTTATACGAGCAGTACTTC.

This clonotype was recorded many times. The chain recombines TRBV20-1 with TRBJ2-7; D call uncertain. Germline CDR1 reads DFQATT; CDR2 reads SNEGSKA (reference sequence). This CDR3 region has 11 residues. Deletions cut 3 bases from V and 4 bases from J, with 7 bases between. The CDR3 nucleotides read TGCAGTGCTAGTCCAACGTACGAGCAGTACTTC. Residues: CSASPTYEQYF.

This clonotype is a singleton in its sample. It may be a read error: a sequence one base away is much more abundant. The chain is built from TRBV29-1 and TRBJ1-6; 10 positions agree with TRBD1. Germline CDR1 and CDR2: SQVTM and ANQGSEA. This CDR3 contains 17 residues. The ends lost 7 bases at V and 2 bases at J; junction bases unmatched: 11. The CDR3 reads CSASGQGIGPYNSPLHF. CDR3 sequence (DNA): TGCAGCGCCTCGGGACAGGGGATCGGCCCCTATAATTCACCCCTCCACTTT.

This clonotype showed up just a few times. The V call is TRBV7-9, the J call TRBJ2-7, with D maybe TRBD2 (5 bases). V was cut by 5 bases and J by 0 bases, with 17 bases left in between. This CDR3 comprises 16 residues. From germline, CDR1 is SEHNR and CDR2 FQNEAQ (reference sequence). The CDR3 loop reads CASSPSGRVSSYEQYF. The DNA of the CDR3 is TGTGCCAGCAGCCCCTCGGGAAGGGTGAGCTCCTACGAGCAGTACTTC.

The V gene is TRBV25-1, the J gene TRBJ1-2; 10 nucleotides match TRBD1. J gave up 4 bases and V 3 bases, and 2 bases lay outside the gene matches. Germline CDR1 is MGHDK and CDR2 is SYGVNS. This CDR3 comprises 14 residues. The CDR3 sequence: CASSDGTGVYGYTF. The CDR3 DNA reads as TGTGCCAGCAGTGATGGGACAGGGGTCTATGGCTACACCTTC.

This clonotype appeared many times. V usage is TRBV15 and J usage is TRBJ2-7; no firm D call. The germline V gene has CDR1 LNHNV and CDR2 YYDKDF (reference sequence). The germline V and J ends were trimmed by 0 bases and 1 base, with 10 bases remaining between them. The CDR3 is 15 amino acids. The CDR3 loop reads CATSRDRVGSYEQYF. The CDR3 DNA reads TGTGCCACCAGCAGAGATCGGGTGGGGTCCTACGAGCAGTACTTC.

CDR3 sequence reads: CASSVAPNSGANVLTF. Here the CDR3 DNA reads TGTGCCAGCAGCGTTGCGCCGAACTCTGGGGCCAACGTCCTGACTTTC. V and J are TRBV7-6 and TRBJ2-6; D gene unclear. This CDR3 comprises 16 residues. V dropped 5 bases and J dropped 0 bases, with 11 bases sitting between them. CDR1 is SGHVS and CDR2 is FNYEAQ in the germline V gene.

As to this clonotype: Because the CDR3 is missing its conserved closing phenylalanine or tryptophan, this is likely a read error. The CDR3 nucleotides read TGTGCCAGCAGTGCACAGAGTAATTCACCTCTCCACTAT. This translates into CASSAQSNSPLHY. This rearrangement joins TRBV25-1 to TRBJ1-6; D is unresolved. In germline, CDR1 is MGHDK, CDR2 SYGVNS. The length of the CDR3 is 13 residues.

This clonotype has ten or more counts. The rearrangement uses TRBV7-2 and TRBJ2-6; no reliable D call. CDR1 is SGHTA and CDR2 is FQGNSA in the germline V gene. The CDR3 contains 14 residues. V was cut by 1 base and J by 0 bases, with 1 base left in between. The CDR3 spells CASSLDSGANVLTF. The CDR3 region has the DNA TGTGCCAGCAGCTTAGACTCTGGGGCCAACGTCCTGACTTTC.

J is TRBJ2-5 and V is TRBV29-1; 7 positions agree with TRBD2. With the DNA end fitting TRBJ2-1 better, the J assignment may be wrong. Germline loops: CDR1 SQVTM, CDR2 ANQGSEA. There are 16 residues in the CDR3. The CDR3 nucleotides read TGCAGCGTTGATTCCCTAGCGGACCGCTCCTACAATGAGCAGTTCTTC. As protein: CSVDSLADRSYNEQFF.

This clonotype was counted only a few times. V gene TRBV20-1 combines with J gene TRBJ1-5, with D maybe TRBD1 (6 bases). V lost 3 bases and J lost 5, with 11 bases in between. Germline loops: CDR1 DFQATT, CDR2 SNEGSKA (reference sequence). The length of the CDR3 is 13 residues. The CDR3 sequence is CSARGATDQPQHF. The CDR3 nucleotides are TGCAGTGCTAGGGGGGCCACGGATCAGCCCCAGCATTTT.

This clonotype was counted only a few times. The chain links TRBV5-8 to TRBJ1-6; 7 positions match TRBD1. Germline CDR1 and CDR2: SGHTS and YDEGEE. With V trimmed by 3 bases and J by 7 bases, 7 bases remained unmatched. This CDR3 contains 15 residues. CDR3 protein: CASSSGDSTNSPLHF. CDR3 DNA: TGTGCCAGCAGCTCGGGGGACAGTACAAATTCACCCCTCCACTTT.

Points on this clonotype: The conserved phenylalanine or tryptophan normally closing the CDR3 is absent here, so this likely arose from a read error. V is TRBV20-1 and J is TRBJ2-5, with 11 bases that match TRBD2. J was trimmed by 0 bases and V by 4 bases; bases with no gene match: 1. The germline V gene encodes CDR1 DFQATT and CDR2 SNEGSKA (reference sequence). CDR3 length: 14 residues. The CDR3 here is CSATTSGNQETQYL. CDR3 in DNA: TGCAGTGCTACGACTAGCGGGAACCAAGAGACCCAGTACCTC.

Comment on this clonotype: Germline and junction disagree at one end, which may indicate a read error. The rearrangement uses TRBV2 and TRBJ2-7; tentative D call: TRBD1 (6 bases). Germline V gene lookup returns CDR1 SNHLY and CDR2 FYNNEI. CDR3 length: 12 amino acids. DNA of the CDR3: TGCGCCAGCAGCCAACAGGGCGGCGAGCAGTACTTC. This translates into CASSQQGGEQYF.

This clonotype was counted many times. The chain has TRBV24-1 and TRBJ1-1; maybe TRBD1 (5 bases). The CDR3 spans 13 residues. CDR1 and CDR2 from the germline V gene are KGHDR and SFDVKD. V lost 5 bases to trimming and J lost 4 bases, with 10 bases between them. The CDR3 DNA follows: TGTGCCACCAGTGCACGCGGGGGCACTGAAGCTTTCTTT. This gives the protein CATSARGGTEAFF.

This clonotype was seen many times. The chain couples TRBV7-9 to TRBJ1-1; 8 bases are shared with TRBD1. In germline, CDR1 is SEHNR, CDR2 FQNEAQ (reference sequence). CDR3 size: 14 residues. Trimming removed 5 bases from V and 5 bases from J; junction bases left unmatched: 7. The CDR3 sequence is CASSTDRGWTEAFF. As DNA, the CDR3 is TGTGCCAGCAGCACAGACAGGGGATGGACTGAAGCTTTCTTT.

The chain uses TRBV7-9 and TRBJ1-4, with 10 bases matching TRBD1. The CDR3 covers 15 residues. Germline values: CDR1 SEHNR, CDR2 FQNEAQ (reference sequence). With V trimmed by 3 bases and J by 6 bases, 4 bases remained unmatched. The CDR3 nucleotides are TGTGCCAGCAGCTTGGCCGGGACAGGGGATGAAAAACTGTTTTTT. Encoded protein: CASSLAGTGDEKLFF.

This sequence joins TRBV2 and TRBJ2-7; possibly TRBD1 for D (5 bases). The V and J ends lost 6 bases and 4 bases respectively, with 19 bases between them. CDR3 length: 15 amino acids. CDR1 and CDR2 (germline): SNHLY, FYNNEI. The CDR3 bases are TGTGCCAGCAGCTTGGGGCCCCCAGGGCAGTACGAGCAGTACTTC. Amino acid sequence: CASSLGPPGQYEQYF.

The chain employs TRBV10-3 and TRBJ1-2, with a tentative D call TRBD1 (5 bases). With 7 bases removed from V and 6 bases from J, the gap between germline ends came to 15 bases. From germline, CDR1 is ENHRY and CDR2 SYGVKD. The CDR3 covers 13 residues. CDR3 bases: TGTGCCATCACCAGCAGGCGAGGGGATGGCTACACCTTC. Protein sequence: CAITSRRGDGYTF.

This clonotype was counted only a few times. The chain couples TRBV6-4 to TRBJ1-5; D unresolved. The CDR3 is made up of 14 amino acids. The germline CDR1 and CDR2 sequences are MRHNA and SNTAGT. With 2 bases removed from V and 6 bases from J, the gap between germline ends came to 11 bases. CDR3 nucleotide sequence: TGTGCCAGCAGTGACAACGGCGGAAGTCAGCCCCAGCATTTT. This encodes CASSDNGGSQPQHF.

The chain uses TRBV9 and TRBJ1-2; D not certain. Trimming took off 4 bases at V and 3 bases at J, with 16 bases between the two ends. Germline CDR1 reads SGDLS; CDR2 reads YYNGEE. The CDR3 totals 15 residues. The CDR3 DNA follows: TGTGCCAGCAGCCAAGGAGTAACAGCCTACTATGGCTACACCTTC. Translating it yields CASSQGVTAYYGYTF.

This clonotype was seen just once. The gene calls are TRBV2 and TRBJ2-7; possible D gene TRBD2, 6 bases. Germline CDR1 SNHLY, CDR2 FYNNEI. The CDR3 length is 14 residues. V lost 7 bases and J lost 2, with 15 bases in between. The CDR3 spells CASMSRDVPYEQYF. CDR3 coding DNA: TGTGCCAGCATGTCGCGGGACGTCCCCTACGAGCAGTACTTC.

The CDR3 spells CAISGQLTEAFF. DNA for the CDR3: TGTGCCATCAGTGGACAGCTCACTGAAGCTTTCTTT. The chain couples TRBV10-3 to TRBJ1-1, with D perhaps matching TRBD1 (5 bases). The CDR3 totals 12 residues. With 4 bases removed from V and 4 bases from J, the gap between germline ends came to 7 bases. Germline CDR1 is ENHRY and CDR2 is SYGVKD.

The genes are TRBV24-1 and TRBJ1-2; a possible D gene is TRBD1 (5 bases). V lost 7 bases and J 6 bases, leaving 17 bases between the germline ends. CDR1 and CDR2 (germline): KGHDR, SFDVKD. The CDR3 contains 14 residues. CDR3 nucleotides: TGTGCCACCAGCAGTTTAGGGGAGGTGGATGGCTACACCTTC. It translates to CATSSLGEVDGYTF.

This chain links TRBV20-1 with TRBJ1-1; possible D gene TRBD1, 6 bases. The CDR3 has 14 amino acids. V was pared by 6 bases and J by 1 base, with 15 bases between. The V gene's germline CDR1 is DFQATT and CDR2 SNEGSKA (reference sequence). The DNA for the CDR3 is TGCAGTGCATCAGGACAGAGAAGGAACACTGAAGCTTTCTTT. It codes for CSASGQRRNTEAFF.

This clonotype was observed many times. The CDR3 reads CASSLVGGRGGEQYF. DNA for the CDR3: TGTGCCAGCAGCTTAGTGGGAGGACGGGGTGGCGAGCAGTACTTC. The gene calls are TRBV7-9 and TRBJ2-7; D might be TRBD2 (6 bases). Looked up from germline, CDR1 is SEHNR and CDR2 is FQNEAQ (reference sequence). This CDR3 is 15 amino acids long. With 1 base removed from V and 6 bases from J, the gap between germline ends came to 16 bases.

This clonotype appeared many times. This chain links TRBV2 with TRBJ1-1; no reliable D call. The V gene lost 5 bases and the J gene lost 0 bases, with 7 bases spanning the gap. Germline assignment: CDR1 SNHLY and CDR2 FYNNEI. CDR3 size: 13 residues. CDR3 coding DNA: TGTGCCAGCAGTTCCATTGTGAACACTGAAGCTTTCTTT. It is translated as CASSSIVNTEAFF.